This T cell receptor beta chain was recovered during a study of cytomegalovirus exposure and HLA in healthy donors (TCRdb year 2017). Regarding the study in general: In an earlier analysis of 450 to 750 of the donors, 250 to 350 Gb of sequence data and 95 million to 130 million unique TCR beta sequences from about 179 million T cells were reported. The study combined high-throughput TCR immunosequencing, statistical association of individual TCRs with disease status, and machine learning to predict cytomegalovirus infection status. Among 300 to 500 genotyped donors of the cohort, an average of around 250,000 unique TCR beta nucleotide sequences was sequenced per donor, of which about 20% were non-productive. A later genetic analysis took genome-wide SNP genotypes for about 55% of the roughly 700 donors and used that subset as a discovery cohort. Typing coverage differed by locus: A, B, C, DRB1 and DQB1 were typed in roughly 620-640 donors, DQA1 in 500 to 550, DPA1 in nearly 610, and DPB1 in just under 490. Donor age, sex, ethnicity and CMV serostatus were collected together with the repertoire data. About five DR-DQ haplotypes were handled as single units for association and clustering, since linkage in the cohort was strong. Besides the first cohort of roughly 700 subjects, a separate validation cohort made up of 120 different subjects was used. A later analysis re-examined previously published TCR beta repertoires from just over 650 donors and added high-resolution HLA genotyping to investigate patterns of TCR occurrence. Among the roughly 400 genotyped donors, 75% to 90% belonged to the genetic ancestry cluster associated with self-reported Caucasian donors. The study used immunosequencing to profile the T cell repertoires of under 700 subjects and linked those repertoires to cytomegalovirus serostatus. Every discovery cohort repertoire had been produced on one sequencing platform. The study aimed to test whether signatures of past pathogen exposure could be identified by cataloging public T cell receptors. An earlier analysis of approximately 640 of the donors applied high-throughput TCR beta sequencing to assess whether each TCR beta V gene segment acted as functional or pseudogenic. Class I and class II HLA loci were covered by the typing at four-digit resolution. An early release covering roughly 640 HLA-typed donors comprised about 300 gigabases of sequencing data and some 79 million unique TCR sequences. Rather than using new phenotypic data, the later analysis identified candidate immune exposures from TCR beta sequences and from how often those sequences occurred across donors. Overall study outcomes, separate from this receptor: In a later genetic analysis, fewer N-insertions in productive TCRs were reported among donors in an Asian-associated ancestry cluster than the approximately 630-donor mean. Presence/absence analyses assumed roughly uniform sequencing depth across donors, an assumption that may not hold. According to a later analysis, parvovirus B19, influenza, CMV and Epstein-Barr virus appeared linked to several top co-occurrence clusters. A further reported finding was that TCR beta sequences accurately predicted the HLA-A and HLA-B alleles for most subjects in the first cohort. A later analysis found that TCR association rates varied across HLA loci, with DRB1 alleles showing the most associated TCRs and HLA-C alleles the fewest. A later analysis found that most CMV-associated TCR beta chains appeared HLA-restricted, with HLA associations seemingly driven largely by CMV exposure. The study gave a list of some 150 TCR beta chains associated with cytomegalovirus. In an earlier analysis of 587 of the donors, most TCR beta V segments were observed in productive rearrangements about 90% or about 30% of the time, broadly matching IMGT annotations. About 15 rarely observed V segments, including chromosome 9 orphons, were excluded from the earlier analysis of approximately 500 of the donors because counts were too low. Most TCR sequences were seen in very few donors, while some public TCRs were found in many individuals. The authors suggested that the approach could potentially be generalized to other disease states and immunological phenotypes. Because some donors lacked HLA typing at each locus, the association tests relied only on the typed subset. In a later analysis, HLA-associated TCR beta chains showed more clonal expansion and lower generation probabilities than non-associated chains that were equally common. Correlated functional status among segregating V segments might reflect linkage disequilibrium, but an unknown experimental factor could not be ruled out. A group of highly shared sequence variants was considered likely to be a technical artifact of the sequencing pipeline. In a later analysis, around 17,000 TCR beta sequences were associated with specific HLA alleles at a false discovery rate of 0.05. An association between a missense DCLRE1C variant and V-gene and J-gene trimming of TCR beta chains was found in a later genetic analysis and replicated in an independent cohort. In vitro tests confirmed that a few of the cytomegalovirus-associated TCR beta chains recognize cytomegalovirus antigens. Some IMGT-functional V segments, including TRBV6-2 and TRBV6-3, could not be told apart with the 87-base-pair reads, so those segments were excluded. The classifier was reported to diagnose cytomegalovirus status with high specificity and sensitivity in both the original and validation cohorts. This cohort had only TCR beta chains sequenced, and the lack of alpha or paired-chain data limited which features could be detected. CMV serostatus was the only immune exposure information available for the cohort. Strong co-occurrence of HLA alleles, especially DR and DQ, made assigning TCR associations to individual alleles difficult.

The method was the immunoSEQ multiplex PCR assay. For the multiplex PCR, a mixture combining 60 forward primers for TCR Vbeta segments and 13 reverse primers for TCR Jbeta segments was used. The CDR3 region of rearranged TCR beta genes was amplified from genomic DNA with a multiplex PCR assay. On the Illumina HiSeq System, the amplified TCR beta libraries were sequenced as 87-base-pair reads. On the study's bioinformatics: A later analysis tallied 80 million to 95 million unique TCR beta chains across the 550 to 850 repertoires, and some 12 million of those chains were shared by two or more donors. To remove PCR and sequencing errors, raw reads were error-corrected and collapsed into unique sequences using a nearest-neighbor algorithm that merged closely related sequences. Alignment of CDR3 sequences to IMGT reference sequences was used to assign V, D and J gene segments. For a sequence to be retained, a match of at least six nucleotides to both a V gene segment and a J gene segment was required. A rearrangement counted as productive if the CDR3 had no stop codons and remained in frame with V and J, and every other rearrangement counted as non-productive. Following IMGT convention, CDR3 was defined as the stretch from the second conserved V-encoded cysteine up to the conserved J-encoded phenylalanine. The earlier analysis of fewer than 750 of the donors excluded sequences that lacked an unambiguous match to a single V gene segment. An earlier analysis of several hundred of the donors classified V segments as functional when productive rearrangements were above 56.7% and as segregating when the standard deviation between donors was above 5%. To diagnose cytomegalovirus status from the catalog of TCR beta chain sequences, a statistical classification framework was built. In a later analysis, V and J genes were assigned by comparing TCR nucleotide sequences against IMGT/GENE-DB human TR gene sequences. Using the TCRdist pipeline, a later analysis assigned CDR3 sequences along with most-parsimonious VDJ recombination scenarios. In a later analysis, each TCR beta chain was defined by its CDR3 amino acid sequence together with its V-gene family, and reads without a unique V-gene family were excluded. In a later analysis, nearly 600 highly shared, low-generation-probability nucleotide sequences were removed to address suspected cross-contamination and a sequencing artifact. A later analysis calculated a clonal expansion index for each public chain from normalized within-repertoire ranks of inferred template counts. In a later analysis, generation probabilities were computed with a VDJ recombination model fitted to out-of-frame rearrangements, and the resulting probabilities were checked against IGoR. Hypergeometric tests were used in a later analysis to score TCR-TCR, TCR-HLA and TCR-CMV co-occurrence, with a repertoire-size bias correction applied to the TCR pairs. In a later analysis, false discovery rates were estimated by permuting HLA or CMV assignments 20 times. In a later analysis, co-occurring TCRs were grouped using DBSCAN, and TCRdist sequence similarity was added for clustering within HLA-allele-positive subsets. Repertoires with fewer than 30,000 or more than 120,000 public chains were left out of co-occurrence clustering, as were several repertoires with anomalous nucleotide sharing. What TCRdb holds here is the immuneACCESS table cut down to in-frame rearrangements. Part of the clones is not present; checked against another copy, under half of the missing clones reflect an unresolved V gene, and the others are unexplained. V and J calls and clone size are those listed in that table; D and trimming were worked out from the DNA. This sample holds 100,000 to 120,000 clones; 70% to 85% were observed only once. The ten largest clones take up 4% to 5% of the sample.

Inclusive of the bounding cysteine and phenylalanine, the CDR3 is 16 residues long. The retained sequence is limited to the CDR3, 48 bases, with the frame set at the first base. The CDR1 and CDR2 encoded by the germline V gene (reference sequence) are SEHNR and FQNEAQ. Trimming takes 0 bases off V and 4 bases off J; junction bases not matched to a gene: 5. With regard to this clone: The target of this receptor is not known. No base quality values were provided; no much bigger clone lies one nucleotide off.

The cohort comprised around 690 healthy bone marrow donors. At the time of sampling, all cohort members were nominally healthy, though unrecorded immune exposures were likely present. The donor was CMV seropositive and was included in the group of 250 to 300 seropositive cohort members. A peripheral blood sample was provided by each donor, and peripheral blood mononuclear cells were used for TCR beta sequencing. Genomic DNA was extracted from the blood cell samples with the Qiagen DNeasy Blood Extraction Kit. The specimen sequenced was PBMCs. Recombination linked TRBV7-9 to TRBJ1-4; 7 junctional bases match TRBD1. The sequence came from a woman aged 40 to 49 in good health and CMV-seropositive. The bases are TGTGCCAGCAGCTTAGCCCGGGACAGCCTTAATGAAAAACTGTTTTTT. Translation gives CASSLARDSLNEKLFF. The reference TRBV7-9 and TRBJ1-4 proteins fill in what lies around the CDR3, so the full variable domain reads DTGVSQNPRHKITKRGQNVTFRCDPISEHNRLYWYRQTLGQGPEFLTYFQNEAQLEKSRLLSDRFSAERPKGSFSTLEIQRTEQGDSAMYLCASSLARDSLNEKLFFGSGTQLSVL.